The clone carrying this T cell receptor (beta chain) was seen ten or more times. Assembly of TCR beta libraries relied on iRepertoire HTBI primers together with Arm-PCR of CDR3 regions. TCRdb used MiXCR to reprocess the multiplex PCR reads, holding one entry per CDR3 protein. The sample records 510,000 or so distinct CDR3 sequences, 12% being singletons. This CDR3 comprises 15 residues. V was trimmed by 4 bases and J by 1 base, leaving 11 bases between them. CDR1 and CDR2 from the germline V gene are SGHRS and YFSETQ. Time point denoted: newly diagnosed GD, antithyroid drugs for less than 3 months. TCR sequences were obtained from RNA taken from PBMCs. This entry comes from a study of regulatory T cells in long-lasting Graves disease. This same sample was also taken into another study, of T cells in Graves' hyperthyroidism and ophthalmopathy.

The sample was peripheral blood mononuclear cells (PBMCs), taken at new diagnosis, from a patient treated with antithyroid drugs. The TCR was taken from a woman in her twenties or thirties with Graves disease. J is TRBJ2-2 and V is TRBV5-1; tentatively, D is TRBD2 (6 bases). CDR3 bases: TGCGCCAGCAGCAACATGGGGGGGAACACCGGGGAGCTGTTTTTT. This encodes CASSNMGGNTGELFF.